What follows are 12 T cell receptor beta chains derived from one specimen sequenced in a study of T cell responses to AZD1222 COVID-19 vaccine. Profiled with immunoSEQ multiplex PCR; TCRdb holds only in-frame clones, not every one. The table includes about 78,000 clones, about 90% detected once. The sequences come from peripheral blood, collected on day 0 of AZD1222 vaccination. The receptor set was obtained from an adult in good health.

V usage is TRBV12-3 or TRBV12-4 and J usage is TRBJ1-1; D unclear. The V end was cut by 1 base, the J end by 4 bases, with 4 bases between. The CDR3 has 12 residues. The CDR3 nucleotides are TGTGCCAGCAGTTTAGGTGTCACTGAAGCTTTCTTT. Protein sequence: CASSLGVTEAFF.

This sequence joins TRBV6-5 and TRBJ1-3; no clear D. Trimming cost V 8 bases and J 0 bases, with 11 bases left between them. CDR3 length: 14 amino acids. Per the germline V gene, CDR1 is MNHEY and CDR2 is SVGAGI. Written as DNA, the CDR3 is TGTGCCAGCCTGGAGGCAACCTCTGGAAACACCATATATTTT. It yields the protein CASLEATSGNTIYF.

The V call is TRBV5-5, the J call TRBJ2-7; D ambiguous. With 0 bases removed from V and 2 bases from J, the gap between germline ends came to 9 bases. In germline, CDR1 is SGHKS, CDR2 YYEKEE (reference sequence). The CDR3 is 14 residues long. The CDR3: CASSLDQRAYEQYF. The CDR3 DNA follows: TGTGCCAGCAGCTTGGATCAGCGTGCCTACGAGCAGTACTTC.

This chain joins TRBV9 and TRBJ2-3; a possible D gene is TRBD2 (5 bases). Germline V lookup: CDR1 SGDLS, CDR2 YYNGEE. This CDR3 has 15 amino acids. Between the trimmed V and J ends, which lost 0 bases and 1 base, there was a span of 9 bases. DNA for the CDR3: TGTGCCAGCAGCGTAGCGGGGTCGGGCACAGATACGCAGTATTTT. Residues: CASSVAGSGTDTQYF. The full variable domain, in which reference TRBV9 and TRBJ2-3 provide the parts outside the CDR3, is DSGVTQTPKHLITATGQRVTLRCSPRSGDLSVYWYQQSLDQGLQFLIQYYNGEERAKGNILERFSAQQFPDLHSELNLSSLELGDSALYFCASSVAGSGTDTQYFGPGTRLTVL.

The genes are TRBV6-5 and TRBJ1-2; tentatively, D is TRBD1 (5 bases). Trimming removed 7 bases at V and 8 bases at J, with 20 bases between. The V gene's germline CDR1 is MNHEY and CDR2 SVGAGI. CDR3 size: 14 residues. CDR3 DNA: TGTGCCAGCACCCTAAGCGGGGCGCAGGCCGGCTACACCTTC. Translating gives CASTLSGAQAGYTF.

CDR3 protein: CASSADGVGAYEQYF. In nucleotides, the CDR3 is TGTGCCAGCAGCGCCGACGGGGTCGGGGCCTACGAGCAGTACTTC. The V gene is TRBV9, the J gene TRBJ2-7; D perhaps matches TRBD2 (5 bases). Germline V gene lookup returns CDR1 SGDLS and CDR2 YYNGEE. CDR3 length: 15 amino acids. V lost 3 bases and J 2 bases, leaving 15 bases between the germline ends.

V and J are TRBV5-1 and TRBJ2-7, with no clear D. V was cut by 2 bases and J by 1 base, with 7 bases left in between. The germline CDR1 and CDR2 sequences are SGHRS and YFSETQ. The CDR3 is 13 amino acids. CDR3: CASSFQTSYEQYF. The CDR3 nucleotides are TGCGCCAGCAGCTTCCAGACGTCCTACGAGCAGTACTTC. The entire variable domain, with the rest obtained from reference TRBV5-1 and TRBJ2-7, is as follows: KAGVTQTPRYLIKTRGQQVTLSCSPISGHRSVSWYQQTPGQGLQFLFEYFSETQRNKGNFPGRFSGRQFSNSRSEMNVSTLELGDSALYLCASSFQTSYEQYFGPGTRLTVT.

V is TRBV5-6 and J is TRBJ2-3, with TRBD2 matching 8 bases. Per germline, CDR1 SGHDT and CDR2 YYEEEE. V trimming: 2 bases; J trimming: 7 bases; junction bases outside the gene matches: 6. The CDR3 has 14 residues. The chain's CDR3 is CASSFSGTSNTQYF. The CDR3, as DNA: TGTGCCAGCAGCTTTAGCGGGACCTCTAATACGCAGTATTTT.

This chain links TRBV5-1 with TRBJ2-1; the match to TRBD2 covers 8 bases. Germline CDR1 SGHRS, CDR2 YFSETQ. V was pared by 6 bases and J by 8 bases, with 10 bases of the junction left unmatched. This CDR3 comprises 14 residues. The CDR3 DNA follows: TGCGCCAGCAATCCGGGAGGGAGGGCTTATGAGCAGTTCTTC. It translates to CASNPGGRAYEQFF.

The chain is built from TRBV4-2 and TRBJ2-3; D is unresolved. V was cut by 0 bases and J by 5 bases, with 12 bases left in between. Germline V gene lookup returns CDR1 LGHNA and CDR2 YNFKEQ. This CDR3 comprises 15 residues. The CDR3 region has the DNA TGTGCCAGCAGCCAAGAGTCCTCCGCAGGAGATACGCAGTATTTT. It translates to CASSQESSAGDTQYF.

The V gene is TRBV6-2 or TRBV6-3, the J gene TRBJ1-3; D not certain. Germline V gene lookup returns CDR1 MNHEY and CDR2 SVGEGT. Trimming pared 2 bases from V and 0 bases from J, leaving 14 bases between. This CDR3 has 17 amino acids. CDR3 region: CASSYDPTASSGNTIYF. In DNA, the CDR3 is TGTGCCAGCAGTTACGATCCTACGGCTAGCTCTGGAAACACCATATATTTT.

This rearrangement joins TRBV12-3 or TRBV12-4 to TRBJ1-2, with 9 nucleotides matching TRBD1. With V trimmed by 6 bases and J by 10 bases, 6 bases remained unmatched. CDR3 length equals 12 residues. The CDR3 region is CASSTGQGVYTF. The CDR3 DNA reads TGTGCCAGCAGCACGGGACAGGGAGTCTACACCTTC.